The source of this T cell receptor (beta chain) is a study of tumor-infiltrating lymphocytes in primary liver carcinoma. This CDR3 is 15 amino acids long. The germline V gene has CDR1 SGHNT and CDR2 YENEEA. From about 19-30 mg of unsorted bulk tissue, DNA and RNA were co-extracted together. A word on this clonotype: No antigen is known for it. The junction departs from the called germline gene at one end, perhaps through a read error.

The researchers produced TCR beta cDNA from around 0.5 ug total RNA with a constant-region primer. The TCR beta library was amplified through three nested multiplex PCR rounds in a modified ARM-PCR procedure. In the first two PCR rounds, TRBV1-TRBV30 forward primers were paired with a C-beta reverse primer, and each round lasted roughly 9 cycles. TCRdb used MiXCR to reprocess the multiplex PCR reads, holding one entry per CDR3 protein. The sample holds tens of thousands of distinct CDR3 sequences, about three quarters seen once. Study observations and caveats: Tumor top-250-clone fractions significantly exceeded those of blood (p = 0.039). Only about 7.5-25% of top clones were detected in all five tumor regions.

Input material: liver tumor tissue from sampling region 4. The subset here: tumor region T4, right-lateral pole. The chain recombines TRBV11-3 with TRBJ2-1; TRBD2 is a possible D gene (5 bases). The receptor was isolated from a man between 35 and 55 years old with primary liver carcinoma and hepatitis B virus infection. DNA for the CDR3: TGTACCAGCAGCTTAGTAACGGGAAGCTACAATGAGCAGTTCTTC. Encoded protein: CTSSLVTGSYNEQFF.